Reported below is one TCR beta chain. CDR1 is SEHNR and CDR2 is FQNEAQ in the germline V gene (reference sequence). CDR3 length equals 15 residues. Trimming removed 0 bases from V and 1 base from J, with 7 bases in between. Both iRepertoire HTBI primers and Arm-PCR of CDR3 regions were used to build the TCR beta libraries. TCRdb analysed the multiplex PCR reads with MiXCR anew, one entry per CDR3 protein. The sample records some 500,000 distinct CDR3 sequences, around an eighth being singletons. Indicated time point: newly diagnosed GD, antithyroid drugs for less than 3 months. From RNA extracted from PBMCs, the TCR library was made. This sample stems from a study of regulatory T cells in long-lasting Graves disease. These data were also filed under a second study, of T cells in Graves' hyperthyroidism and ophthalmopathy.

The rearrangement links TRBV7-9 to TRBJ1-3; the D is unclear. The clonotype was recovered from a man aged 25-45 years with Graves disease. This specimen was peripheral blood mononuclear cells (PBMCs), taken at new diagnosis, from a patient treated with antithyroid drugs. CDR3 sequence reads: CASSLAPASGNTIYF. CDR3 sequence (DNA): TGTGCCAGCAGCTTAGCGCCGGCATCTGGAAACACCATATATTTT.